The rows below give T cell receptor beta chains drawn from one sample of a study of chemoradiotherapy in HPV16-positive cancers. Repertoires were generated with immunoSEQ multiplex PCR, while TCRdb's copy carries only in-frame clones and drops some. The profile shows approximately 38,000 clones, just under 80% of them singletons. The sequencing used blood, collected from a patient who underwent chemoradiotherapy. These receptors were collected from a human donor with HPV-associated anogenital cancer. Both conserved end residues are part of each CDR3. Fields, in order: clone size, J gene, D gene, V gene, CDR3 DNA, CDR3 protein. The D gene is left open where the match is weak. Size values are once, few and many counts, or a class for expanded clones, and some rows have none.

-,TRBJ1-6,-,TRBV1,TGCACCAGCAGCCAATCCGGGGGGGCGTATTCACCCCTCCACTTT,CTSSQSGGAYSPLHF
-,TRBJ2-7,TRBD2,TRBV10-2,TGCGCCAGCAATCGACTAGCTGGTCTCTACGAGCAGTACTTC,CASNRLAGLYEQYF
-,TRBJ2-5,TRBD2,TRBV5-1,TGCGCCAGCAGCCAGCGGGGTGCGTTAGAGACCCAGTACTTC,CASSQRGALETQYF
-,TRBJ1-2,-,TRBV13,TGTGCCAGCAGCTTACAGGGGTCCTATGGCTACACCTTC,CASSLQGSYGYTF
-,TRBJ2-5,TRBD1,TRBV10-3,TGTGCCATCAGTTGGGGGACAGGGGGCGAGACCCAGTACTTC,CAISWGTGGETQYF
-,TRBJ1-2,TRBD1,TRBV29-1,TGCAGCGTTGAAGACCAGGGGGCGAATCGCTATGGCTACACCTTC,CSVEDQGANRYGYTF
-,TRBJ2-7,-,TRBV6-1,TGTGCCAGCAGTAGTAGGGGTGCGGCCTACGAGCAGTACTTC,CASSSRGAAYEQYF
few,TRBJ1-6,-,TRBV7-2,TGTGCCAGCAGCTTAGGTTGGAACTATAATTCACCCCTCCACTTT,CASSLGWNYNSPLHF
-,TRBJ1-1,-,TRBV25-1,TGTGCCAGCAGTGAATCCGGACGGATTAACACTGAAGCTTTCTTT,CASSESGRINTEAFF
few,TRBJ1-2,-,TRBV28,TGTGCCAGCAGTAGCTTGGGACATGAAGGCTACACCTTC,CASSSLGHEGYTF
-,TRBJ1-2,TRBD1,TRBV15,TGTGCCCCTCGGTCCAACAGGGGGCTTAACTATGGCTACACCTTC,CAPRSNRGLNYGYTF
once,TRBJ1-3,TRBD1,TRBV19,TGTGCCAGTACCATTGGACAGGGCGGAAACACCATATATTTT,CASTIGQGGNTIYF
-,TRBJ2-3,-,TRBV5-1,TGCGCCAGCAGCTCTAGCACAGATACGCAGTATTTT,CASSSSTDTQYF
-,TRBJ2-3,TRBD2,TRBV2,TGTGCCAGCAGTAGACTAGCGGGGCGGGCAGATACGCAGTATTTT,CASSRLAGRADTQYF
-,TRBJ1-2,-,TRBV19,TGTGCCCAAAAAGAAGGGACCGACTATGGCTACACCTTC,CAQKEGTDYGYTF
once,TRBJ1-4,TRBD1,TRBV9,TGTGCCAGCAGCGTAGGGCAGGGGGGAAATGAAAAACTGTTTTTT,CASSVGQGGNEKLFF
-,TRBJ2-5,TRBD2,TRBV18,TGTGCCAGCGGTAAAATAGCGGGGGAACAAGAGACCCAGTACTTC,CASGKIAGEQETQYF
-,TRBJ2-7,-,TRBV5-5,TGTGCCAGCAGCCCCCTCGGCGCAGCGCGGGGCTACGAGCAGTACTTC,CASSPLGAARGYEQYF
-,TRBJ1-3,TRBD1,TRBV5-1,TGCGCCAGCAGCATCCGACAGGGGGCACCTGGAAACACCATATATTTT,CASSIRQGAPGNTIYF
-,TRBJ2-1,-,TRBV11-3,TGTGCCAGCAGCTTAGATTCAACCGGCGCGGAGCAGTTCTTC,CASSLDSTGAEQFF
-,TRBJ2-3,-,TRBV7-2,TGTGCCAGCAGGATAACAGGGCTAGGGCCGGCAGATACGCAGTATTTT,CASRITGLGPADTQYF
-,TRBJ2-7,TRBD1,TRBV7-6,TGTGCCAGCAGCCCGTGGGACAGTTCCGAGCAGTACTTC,CASSPWDSSEQYF
-,TRBJ1-6,-,TRBV7-9,TGTGCCAGCAGCTTCCGGACGATTTCACCCCTCCACTTT,CASSFRTISPLHF
-,TRBJ1-1,TRBD1,TRBV6-5,TGTGCCAGCAGCCCACGATCGGACAGGGGCGCTGAAGCTTTCTTT,CASSPRSDRGAEAFF
-,TRBJ2-7,TRBD2,TRBV7-8,TGTGCCAGCAGCATCCGTACTAGCGGGGGAAACGAGCAGTACTTC,CASSIRTSGGNEQYF
-,TRBJ1-4,-,TRBV7-7,TGTGCCAGCAGCCGGGACGCCAATGAAAAACTGTTTTTT,CASSRDANEKLFF
-,TRBJ1-4,TRBD1,TRBV5-1,TGCGCCAGCAGCGACCCCAGGGGGCTGGCTAATGAAAAACTGTTTTTT,CASSDPRGLANEKLFF
-,TRBJ2-7,-,TRBV5-4,TGTGCCAGCAGCTTTGACAGGAGATCCTACGAGCAGTACTTC,CASSFDRRSYEQYF
-,TRBJ2-5,TRBD1,TRBV4-1,TGCGCCAGCAGCCAAGATCACAGGGGGCAAGTAGGGACCCAAGAGACCCAGTACTTC,CASSQDHRGQVGTQETQYF
-,TRBJ2-2,TRBD2,TRBV7-2,TGTGCCAGCAGTCGAAGCACTAGCGGGGGGAACACCGGGGAGCTGTTTTTT,CASSRSTSGGNTGELFF
-,TRBJ2-3,-,TRBV6-4,TGTGCCAGCAGGAAGCCGGCAGGGCGGAAATACACACACTCAGATACGCAGTATTTT,CASRKPAGRKYTHSDTQYF
-,TRBJ1-5,TRBD1,TRBV28,TGTGCCAGCAGAAGTTTATTGGACAGGGACAATCAGCCCCAGCATTTT,CASRSLLDRDNQPQHF
few,TRBJ1-5,-,TRBV6-1,TGTGCCAGCAGTGAACAGGATCAGCCCCAGCATTTT,CASSEQDQPQHF
once,TRBJ1-2,-,TRBV7-2,TGTGCCAGCAGCTTTGGAAGGCAGGGCTACACCTTC,CASSFGRQGYTF
-,TRBJ1-2,-,TRBV5-4,TGTGCCAGCAGCTTGCCCGGGAAGGATGGCTACACCTTC,CASSLPGKDGYTF
-,TRBJ1-4,-,TRBV7-9,TGTGCCAGCAGCTTGGACATCGGGGGGATGGGGACAACTAATGAAAAACTGTTTTTT,CASSLDIGGMGTTNEKLFF
-,TRBJ1-2,TRBD1,TRBV5-1,TGCGCCAGCAGCTTGGGACAGGGGGCGGTAGGCTACACCTTC,CASSLGQGAVGYTF
-,TRBJ2-2,TRBD2,TRBV9,TGTGCCAGCATGTCCAGCGGGGGACCCACCGGGGAGCTGTTTTTT,CASMSSGGPTGELFF
-,TRBJ1-4,-,TRBV25-1,TGTGCCAGCAGTGATGGGGGCCGGACACTCTTTAATGAAAAACTGTTTTTT,CASSDGGRTLFNEKLFF
-,TRBJ1-5,TRBD1,TRBV6-5,TGTGCCAGCAGAGGGACAGGGATCCATCAGCCCCAGCATTTT,CASRGTGIHQPQHF
-,TRBJ2-7,-,TRBV7-9,TGTGCCAGCAGCTACCAGGGTACCTTGCTTACCTACGAGCAGTACTTC,CASSYQGTLLTYEQYF
-,TRBJ2-7,TRBD2,TRBV4-1,TGCGCCAGCAGCTGGCAGCATAGCGGGGGATACGAGCAGTACTTC,CASSWQHSGGYEQYF
-,TRBJ1-6,-,TRBV6-5,TGTGCCAGCAGTTCCGTTCTCGGTTCACCCCTCCACTTT,CASSSVLGSPLHF
-,TRBJ2-1,TRBD1,TRBV19,TGTGCCAGTAGTCCCTCCCCCTGGACAGGACCATACAATGAGCAGTTCTTC,CASSPSPWTGPYNEQFF
-,TRBJ2-1,-,TRBV5-1,TGCGCCAGCAGCCCGGGAATGCTCAACAATGAGCAGTTCTTC,CASSPGMLNNEQFF
-,TRBJ2-1,TRBD1,TRBV9,TGTGCCAGCAGCGTAGGTGCCAGGGGGACCTACAATGAGCAGTTCTTC,CASSVGARGTYNEQFF
-,TRBJ2-5,-,TRBV2,TGTGCCAGCCGGGACACATCATTAAAAGAGACCCAGTACTTC,CASRDTSLKETQYF
-,TRBJ2-7,TRBD2,TRBV27,TGTGCCAGCAGGACGCGGGGGGGCCACGAGCAGTACTTC,CASRTRGGHEQYF
-,TRBJ1-4,-,TRBV10-3,TGTGCCATCAGTGGGGATCTTAATGAAAAACTGTTTTTT,CAISGDLNEKLFF
-,TRBJ2-7,TRBD1,TRBV11-2,TGTGCCAGCAGCTCCGGGACAGGGGACTACGAGCAGTACTTC,CASSSGTGDYEQYF
-,TRBJ2-5,TRBD2,TRBV5-1,TGCGCCAGCAGCGGCCTAGCGGGGGATCAAGAGACCCAGTACTTC,CASSGLAGDQETQYF
-,TRBJ1-5,-,TRBV9,TGTGCCAGCAGCGTAAACGGGGATAGCAATCAGCCCCAGCATTTT,CASSVNGDSNQPQHF
-,TRBJ2-2,-,TRBV28,TGTGCCAGCAGTTTATGGGGAACAGGGAACACCGGGGAGCTGTTTTTT,CASSLWGTGNTGELFF
few,TRBJ1-5,-,TRBV2,TGTGCCAGCAGACGAGGGGGGCCCCAGCATTTT,CASRRGGPQHF
-,TRBJ1-2,TRBD1,TRBV18,TGTGCCAGCTCACCAAGGACAGGGGCTAACTATGGCTACACCTTC,CASSPRTGANYGYTF
-,TRBJ1-2,-,TRBV25-1,TGTGCCAGCAGTGCTGCCACTAACTATGGCTACACCTTC,CASSAATNYGYTF
-,TRBJ2-5,TRBD2,TRBV7-9,TGTGCCAGCAGCTCCGGGGTTGTCGGGGAGGGGGAGACCCAGTACTTC,CASSSGVVGEGETQYF